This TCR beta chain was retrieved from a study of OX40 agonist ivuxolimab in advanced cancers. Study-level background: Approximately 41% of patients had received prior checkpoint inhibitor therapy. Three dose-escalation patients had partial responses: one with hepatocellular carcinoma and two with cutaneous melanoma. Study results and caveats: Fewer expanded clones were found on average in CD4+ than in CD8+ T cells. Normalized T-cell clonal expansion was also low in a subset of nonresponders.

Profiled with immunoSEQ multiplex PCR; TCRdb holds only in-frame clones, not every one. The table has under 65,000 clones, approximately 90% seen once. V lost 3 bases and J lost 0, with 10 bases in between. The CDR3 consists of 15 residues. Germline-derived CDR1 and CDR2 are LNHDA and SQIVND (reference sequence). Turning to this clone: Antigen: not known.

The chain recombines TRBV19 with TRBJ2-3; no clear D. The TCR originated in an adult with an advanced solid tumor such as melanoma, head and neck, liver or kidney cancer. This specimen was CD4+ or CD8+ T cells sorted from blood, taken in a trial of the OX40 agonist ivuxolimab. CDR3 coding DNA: TGTGCCAGTAGTATGGCCGGAGCGAGCACAGATACGCAGTATTTT. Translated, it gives CASSMAGASTDTQYF.